One sample yielded the 18 T cell receptor beta chains listed below, sequenced in a study of CD8+ T cells in alopecia areata. Sequencing templates came from extracted RNA that was reverse transcribed into cDNA. TCRdb's copy holds only in-frame clones and misses some; the assay was immunoSEQ multiplex PCR. This repertoire shows around 250,000 clones, about two thirds found once; its top ten account for roughly 1.2%. The sequenced sample was CD4+ T cells sorted from blood, obtained at week 0. These receptors all come from a human donor with alopecia areata.

Turning to this clone: At the DNA level, this CDR3 is encoded by other sequences in the same sample as well. This CDR3 is CASSDGGQPQHF. The CDR3 nucleotides are TGTGCCAGCAGTGATGGGGGCCAGCCCCAGCATTTT. The V gene is TRBV25-1, the J gene TRBJ1-5, with D possibly TRBD1 on 6 matching bases. The CDR3 runs 12 residues. Trimming took off 3 bases at V and 7 bases at J, with 7 bases between the two ends. Germline V CDR1 and CDR2: MGHDK, SYGVNS.

V gene TRBV9 combines with J gene TRBJ2-2; TRBD1 is a possible D gene (6 bases). This CDR3 is built from 16 residues. V dropped 4 bases and J dropped 0 bases, with 13 bases sitting between them. Germline V gives CDR1 SGDLS, CDR2 YYNGEE. Here the CDR3 DNA reads TGTGCCAGCAGCACCAGGGGACATGCGAACACCGGGGAGCTGTTTTTT. It codes for CASSTRGHANTGELFF.

The CDR3 coding sequence is TGTGCCTGGAGGAATTTAGGTGGGACTGAAGCTTTCTTT. Its protein is CAWRNLGGTEAFF. The chain joins TRBV30 to TRBJ1-1; D uncertain. CDR1 and CDR2 from the germline V gene are GTSNPN and SVGIG (reference sequence). Trimming left V 3 bases short and J 5 bases short, with 13 bases between. This CDR3 spans 13 amino acids.

The chain has TRBV12-5 and TRBJ1-3, with no clear D. CDR3 length: 13 amino acids. Trimming pared 5 bases from V and 0 bases from J, leaving 5 bases between. Germline V lookup: CDR1 LGHNT, CDR2 FRNRAP. In nucleotides, the CDR3 is TGTGCTAGTGGTCCACTCTCTGGAAACACCATATATTTT. Translation gives CASGPLSGNTIYF.

J is TRBJ1-4 and V is TRBV27, with 7 bases that match TRBD1. V lost 6 bases, J lost 7 bases, and 8 bases stayed unmatched. The CDR3 is made up of 14 amino acids. In germline, CDR1 is MNHEY, CDR2 SMNVEV (reference sequence). This CDR3 reads CASSPTGRREKLFF. CDR3 nucleotides: TGTGCCAGCAGCCCGACAGGGCGGCGTGAAAAACTGTTTTTT.

This clone was detected only once. This chain joins TRBV27 and TRBJ2-7; D is ambiguous. The ends were cut back, 7 bases at V and 3 bases at J, with 16 bases in the middle. Germline V lookup: CDR1 MNHEY, CDR2 SMNVEV (reference sequence). The CDR3 covers 14 residues. As DNA, the CDR3 is TGTGCCAGCAAAGAGTCTGGGCGACACTACGAGCAGTACTTC. Amino acid sequence: CASKESGRHYEQYF.

This clone occurred once. The chain joins TRBV29-1 to TRBJ2-1; 10 bases match TRBD2. The CDR3 runs to 15 residues. Trimming at V came to 4 bases and at J to 5 bases, leaving 8 bases not matched to a gene. Germline V CDR1 and CDR2: SQVTM, ANQGSEA. The CDR3 DNA reads as TGCAGCGTTGTGCGGGCACTAGCGGGGAACAATGAGCAGTTCTTC. Its protein is CSVVRALAGNNEQFF.

The V call is TRBV2, the J call TRBJ2-2; D gene ambiguous. CDR1 is SNHLY and CDR2 is FYNNEI in the germline V gene. The V end lost 2 bases, the J end lost 0 bases, and 7 bases lay between the germline ends. This CDR3 contains 15 residues. This chain's CDR3 is CASSEQRTNTGELFF. The CDR3 bases are TGTGCCAGCAGTGAACAGAGGACGAACACCGGGGAGCTGTTTTTT. Together with reference TRBV2 and TRBJ2-2, the CDR3 gives the full variable domain: EPEVTQTPSHQVTQMGQEVILRCVPISNHLYFYWYRQILGQKVEFLVSFYNNEISEKSEIFDDQFSVERPDGSNFTLKIRSTKLEDSAMYFCASSEQRTNTGELFFGEGSRLTVL.

The sample holds a few counts of this clone. V usage is TRBV5-1 and J usage is TRBJ2-7; 11 positions agree with TRBD2. Germline V gives CDR1 SGHRS, CDR2 YFSETQ. The CDR3 is 16 residues long. V was pared by 3 bases and J by 3 bases, with 8 bases of the junction left unmatched. Written as DNA, the CDR3 is TGCGCCAGCAGCTCAAGACTAGCGGGGCCTATCTACGAGCAGTACTTC. It is translated as CASSSRLAGPIYEQYF.

On this clone: The sample carries other DNA sequences with the same CDR3. The chain links TRBV7-2 to TRBJ2-7; TRBD2 might be the D (6 bases). Trimming shortened V by 5 bases and J by 3 bases, and 8 bases separated the two germline ends. Germline-derived CDR1 and CDR2 are SGHTA and FQGNSA. This CDR3 has 12 residues. CDR3 DNA sequence: TGTGCCAGCAGCCCCGGGGGCTACGAGCAGTACTTC. It codes for CASSPGGYEQYF.

This clone is a singleton in its sample. In nucleotides, the CDR3 is TGTGCCAGCAGCTACCGCCCTGGCTACTACGAGCAGTACTTC. Translation gives CASSYRPGYYEQYF. The J gene is TRBJ2-7, the V gene TRBV7-2; D gene uncertain. The V and J ends lost 4 bases and 3 bases respectively, with 13 bases between them. The CDR3 runs to 14 residues. CDR1 and CDR2 (germline): SGHTA, FQGNSA.

The chain uses TRBV27 and TRBJ2-7; no reliable D call. CDR3 length: 14 amino acids. V was shortened by 0 bases and J by 1 base, with 7 bases between the two germline ends. Germline CDR1 reads MNHEY; CDR2 reads SMNVEV (reference sequence). The CDR3 coding sequence is TGTGCCAGCAGTTTATCTAGAGATTCCTACGAGCAGTACTTC. Translating it yields CASSLSRDSYEQYF.

This clone appeared once. The J gene is TRBJ2-1, the V gene TRBV6-5, with D unresolved. The CDR3 runs to 13 residues. From germline, CDR1 is MNHEY and CDR2 SVGAGI. Trimming took off 6 bases at V and 1 base at J, with 7 bases between the two ends. This CDR3 is CASSGRSYNEQFF. CDR3 nucleotides: TGTGCCAGCAGCGGAAGGTCCTACAATGAGCAGTTCTTC.

This chain uses TRBV5-6 with TRBJ2-1; 7 bases are shared with TRBD2. The V gene end was trimmed by 3 bases and the J gene end by 0 bases; junction bases not matched to a gene: 3. CDR3 size: 15 residues. Germline V gene data show CDR1 as SGHDT and CDR2 as YYEEEE. CDR3 sequence reads: CASSWGGSSYNEQFF. The CDR3 bases are TGTGCCAGCAGCTGGGGGGGAAGCTCCTACAATGAGCAGTTCTTC.

The rearrangement joins TRBV30 to TRBJ2-2; 7 nucleotides agree with TRBD1. The germline V gene has CDR1 GTSNPN and CDR2 SVGIG (reference sequence). V lost 0 bases and J lost 4; bases outside the gene matches: 2. The CDR3 extends over 14 amino acids. The CDR3 coding sequence is TGTGCCTGGAGTGTAGCAGGGGGCACCGGGGAGCTGTTTTTT. It is translated as CAWSVAGGTGELFF.

J is TRBJ2-1 and V is TRBV6-5; D is unclear. Germline loops: CDR1 MNHEY, CDR2 SVGAGI. The V end lost 6 bases, the J end lost 9 bases, and 9 bases lay between the germline ends. CDR3 length: 11 residues. In DNA form, the CDR3 reads TGTGCCAGCAGCTCCGTCGGTGAGCAGTTCTTC. It translates to CASSSVGEQFF.

This clone showed up just a few times. V usage is TRBV5-6 and J usage is TRBJ2-5, with 7 positions matching TRBD1. Germline V gene lookup returns CDR1 SGHDT and CDR2 YYEEEE. CDR3 size: 14 residues. Losses at the gene ends were 4 bases for V and 1 base for J; bases not matched to a gene: 4. The CDR3 coding sequence is TGTGCCAGCAGCCCGACAGGGCTCCAAGAGACCCAGTACTTC. It translates to CASSPTGLQETQYF.

The chain combines TRBV27 with TRBJ1-6, with D possibly TRBD1 on 5 matching bases. The V gene's germline CDR1 is MNHEY and CDR2 SMNVEV (reference sequence). CDR3 length equals 15 residues. V was clipped by 5 bases and J by 8 bases, with 16 bases between them. CDR3 nucleotide sequence: TGTGCCAGCAGTCTCTTGGGACCGGGAGATTCACCCCTCCACTTT. Amino acid sequence: CASSLLGPGDSPLHF.